This T cell receptor beta chain appears in the sequencing data of a study of immune evolution from preneoplasia to lung adenocarcinoma. Of note for this clone: Its specificity is not known.

Two lung cancer pathologists independently confirmed each histologic diagnosis. Premalignant or tumor cells were enriched by macro-dissection after pathologic assessment. CDR1 and CDR2 (germline): SQVTM, ANQGSEA. V lost 0 bases and J lost 1, with 10 bases in between. The CDR3 has 14 amino acids. Sequencing was performed with immunoSEQ multiplex PCR; in TCRdb, only in-frame clones are kept and a portion is missing. Of about 1,900 clones in the sample, roughly four fifths were seen once. General study findings and limits: T cell clonality was higher in KRAS-mutant than EGFR-mutant or wild-type nodules. Normal lung had the highest top T cell clone frequencies.

The TCR sequence derives from a person aged 50 to 59 with lung adenocarcinoma. Material: FFPE invasive lung adenocarcinoma tissue. This chain links TRBV29-1 with TRBJ2-7; D perhaps matches TRBD1 (5 bases). CDR3 protein: CSVEETAKSYEQYF. The CDR3 nucleotides read TGCAGCGTTGAAGAGACAGCAAAATCCTACGAGCAGTACTTC.